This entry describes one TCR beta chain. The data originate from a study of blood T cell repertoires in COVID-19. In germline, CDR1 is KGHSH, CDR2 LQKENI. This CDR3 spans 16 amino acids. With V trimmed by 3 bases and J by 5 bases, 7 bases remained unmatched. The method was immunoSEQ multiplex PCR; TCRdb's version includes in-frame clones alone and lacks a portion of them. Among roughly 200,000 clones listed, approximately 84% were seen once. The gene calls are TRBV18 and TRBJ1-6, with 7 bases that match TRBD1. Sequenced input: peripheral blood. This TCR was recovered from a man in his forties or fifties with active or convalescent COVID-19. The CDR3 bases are TGTGCCAGCTCACCCCTTTCCACAGGGGATAATTCACCCCTCCACTTT. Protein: CASSPLSTGDNSPLHF.